A single sample is the source of the 12 T cell receptor beta chains below, sequenced in a study of glioma-infiltrating T cells. Amplification of TCR alpha and beta CDR3 regions from RNA used iRepertoire nested multiplex PCR. One entry per CDR3 protein results from TCRdb running MiXCR on the multiplex PCR reads. Counted here are around 350,000 distinct CDR3 sequences, about two fifths occurring once; the ten biggest clones make up around 12%. Sequencing was done on a sample of glioma tissue, nonneoplastic brain tissue, or PBMCs (not recorded which). The receptors were sampled from a human donor with low-grade glioma or glioblastoma, undergoing nonglioma brain surgery, or in good health (not recorded which).

Points on this clonotype: This sequence may be a read error, since a much larger clone differs from it by one base. CDR3 sequence: CASIPGQGYIQYF. For the CDR3, the DNA is TGTGCCAGCATCCCCGGACAGGGATACATTCAGTACTTC. V and J are TRBV6-1 and TRBJ2-4, with 8 nucleotides matching TRBD1. There are 13 residues in the CDR3. CDR1 is MNHNS, CDR2 SASEGT, per germline. Unmatched junction bases numbered 7, after V lost 7 bases and J lost 8 bases.

V usage is TRBV20-1 and J usage is TRBJ2-7; D gene uncertain. Trimming removed 1 base from V and 2 bases from J, with 9 bases in between. Germline V CDR1 and CDR2: DFQATT, SNEGSKA (reference sequence). The CDR3 has 13 residues. The CDR3 spells CSARGTNTYEQYF. In DNA form, the CDR3 reads TGCAGTGCTAGAGGGACCAATACCTACGAGCAGTACTTC.

The table lists this clonotype with a few counts. The rearrangement links TRBV6-2 or TRBV6-3 to TRBJ1-2; the match to TRBD1 covers 7 bases. V shed 0 bases, J shed 8 bases, and the junction held 9 bases outside the gene matches. Looked up from germline, CDR1 is MNHEY and CDR2 is SVGEGT. CDR3 length equals 15 residues. Here the CDR3 reads CASSYSIQGRGGYTF. CDR3 nucleotides: TGTGCCAGCAGTTACTCGATACAGGGGCGCGGGGGCTACACCTTC.

This clonotype showed up just a few times. The genes are TRBV28 and TRBJ1-2; D uncertain. CDR1 is MDHEN, CDR2 SYDVKM, per germline. The V and J ends lost 2 bases and 7 bases respectively, with 23 bases between them. This CDR3 spans 17 amino acids. The CDR3: CASSLLSGEYRSGGYTF. The CDR3 region has the DNA TGTGCCAGCAGTTTACTTAGTGGGGAATATCGCTCCGGTGGCTACACCTTC.

Comments on this clonotype: This may arise from a read error, as a much more abundant clone is one base away. The rearrangement uses TRBV20-1 and TRBJ1-1, with D perhaps TRBD1 (5 bases). V lost 7 bases, J lost 1 base, and 13 bases lay in between. The CDR3 has 13 residues. Looked up from germline, CDR1 is DFQATT and CDR2 is SNEGSKA (reference sequence). CDR3 loop: CSDQGRGNTEAFF. For the CDR3, the DNA is TGCAGTGATCAAGGGAGGGGGAACACTGAAGCTTTCTTT.

Only a few counts were recorded for this clonotype. One base away lies a much larger clone, so this may be a sequencing read error. For the CDR3, the DNA is TGTGCCAGCAGTGGACAGGGGGAACGAACTGAAGCTTTCTTT. This codes for CASSGQGERTEAFF. The chain carries TRBV6-5 and TRBJ1-1, with 10 bases matching TRBD1. The V and J ends lost 5 bases and 5 bases, in that order; junction bases with no gene match: 5. CDR1 and CDR2 (germline): MNHEY, SVGAGI. This CDR3 contains 14 residues.

The chain recombines TRBV27 with TRBJ1-4, with 9 nucleotides matching TRBD1. From germline, CDR1 is MNHEY and CDR2 SMNVEV (reference sequence). The ends lost 2 bases at V and 7 bases at J; junction bases unmatched: 14. This CDR3 region has 18 residues. The CDR3 DNA reads as TGTGCCAGCAGTTTAATGCGGATACAGGGGGCGAGCAGTGAAAAACTGTTTTTT. Translating it yields CASSLMRIQGASSEKLFF.

The CDR3 sequence: CASSGWDIGHGYTF. In nucleotides, the CDR3 is TGCGCCAGCAGCGGATGGGACATCGGACATGGCTACACCTTC. The chain joins TRBV5-1 to TRBJ1-2; tentative D call: TRBD1 (6 bases). This CDR3 is 14 amino acids long. V lost 4 bases and J lost 6, with 16 bases in between. The germline V gene has CDR1 SGHRS and CDR2 YFSETQ.

In its sample, this clonotype was seen many times. J is TRBJ2-7 and V is TRBV28; TRBD1 matches at 11 bases. CDR3 length: 14 residues. After removal of 5 bases from V and 7 bases from J, the junction contained 7 bases not matched to a gene. Germline V lookup: CDR1 MDHEN, CDR2 SYDVKM. The CDR3 DNA is TGTGCCAGCAGTCCCCGGGACAGGGGGGAAGAGCAGTACTTC. It translates to CASSPRDRGEEQYF.

Note on this clonotype: A read error may explain this, as a much larger clone is one base away. The chain uses TRBV27 and TRBJ2-3, with 7 bases identical to TRBD2. The V and J ends lost 5 bases and 4 bases, in that order; junction bases with no gene match: 12. The CDR3 loop spans 16 amino acids. CDR1 and CDR2 (germline): MNHEY, SMNVEV (reference sequence). The CDR3 nucleotides read TGTGCCAGCAGTCTCGGACTAGAGGGAGGGGCAGATACGCAGTATTTT. As protein: CASSLGLEGGADTQYF.

This chain uses TRBV7-3 with TRBJ2-1; tentative D call: TRBD2 (5 bases). V was clipped by 5 bases and J by 12 bases, with 17 bases between them. This CDR3 contains 13 residues. Germline CDR1 reads SGHTA; CDR2 reads FQGTGA. CDR3 in amino acids: CASSRALGDGQFF. The DNA of the CDR3 is TGTGCCAGCAGCCGGGCACTCGGGGATGGGCAGTTCTTC.

This clonotype occurred once. The V call is TRBV19, the J call TRBJ2-1; 12 bases agree with TRBD2. The CDR3 totals 14 residues. V trimming: 3 bases; J trimming: 8 bases; junction bases outside the gene matches: 2. Looked up from germline, CDR1 is LNHDA and CDR2 is SQIVND (reference sequence). The CDR3 spells CASSILAGGYEQFF. CDR3 sequence (DNA): TGTGCCAGTAGTATCCTAGCGGGAGGGTATGAGCAGTTCTTC.